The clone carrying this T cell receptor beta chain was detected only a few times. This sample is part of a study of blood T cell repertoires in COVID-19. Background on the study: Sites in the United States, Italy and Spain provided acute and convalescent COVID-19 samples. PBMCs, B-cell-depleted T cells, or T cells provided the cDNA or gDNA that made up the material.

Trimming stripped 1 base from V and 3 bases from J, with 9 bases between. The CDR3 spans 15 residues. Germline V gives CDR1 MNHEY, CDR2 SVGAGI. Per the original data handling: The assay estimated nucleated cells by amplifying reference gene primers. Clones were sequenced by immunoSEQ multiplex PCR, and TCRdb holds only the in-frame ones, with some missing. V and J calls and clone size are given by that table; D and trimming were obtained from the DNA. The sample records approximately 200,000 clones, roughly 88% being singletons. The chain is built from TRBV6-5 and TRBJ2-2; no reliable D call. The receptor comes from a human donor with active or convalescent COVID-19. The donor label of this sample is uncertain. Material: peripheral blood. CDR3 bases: TGTGCCAGCAGTTACTTGGGCAGCTACACCGGGGAGCTGTTTTTT. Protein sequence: CASSYLGSYTGELFF.